This TCR beta chain was identified during a study of immune evolution from preneoplasia to lung adenocarcinoma. Findings and limits, study-wide: Clonality was highest in normal lung, lower in later-stage lesions apparently.

Produced via immunoSEQ multiplex PCR; TCRdb's table is partial and in-frame only. The repertoire holds about 6,100 clones, with roughly 80% as singletons. About this clone: Antigen: not known.

V lost 6 bases to trimming and J lost 0 bases, with 2 bases between them. Germline V CDR1 and CDR2: MNHNS, SASEGT. The length of the CDR3 is 11 residues. Each case's diagnosis was confirmed by two pathologists on H&E. The gene calls are TRBV6-1 and TRBJ1-2, with D unresolved. This TCR was recovered from a person aged 45 to 69 with lung adenocarcinoma. Sample: FFPE minimally invasive lung adenocarcinoma tissue. The CDR3 coding sequence is TGTGCCAGCAGGACTAACTATGGCTACACCTTC. Protein sequence: CASRTNYGYTF.